This T cell receptor beta chain was recorded in a study of blood T cell repertoires in COVID-19. Researchers sorted participants into cohorts using their self-reported clinical history. In the original workflow: Estimated nucleated cell counts came from reference gene primer amplification. Profiling relied on immunoSEQ multiplex PCR, and the TCRdb table lists in-frame clones only, not all of them. V and J calls and clone size are copied from that table; D and trimming were computed from the DNA. Of 200,000 to 250,000 clones listed, 81% are singletons. The V gene's germline CDR1 is SGHDN and CDR2 FVKESK. This CDR3 region has 17 residues. V lost 3 bases and J lost 11; bases outside the gene matches: 20. This clone was detected once.

The sample was PBMCs or T cells enriched from blood (not recorded which). This clonotype was obtained from a man aged 35-49 years who had recovered from COVID-19. The chain joins TRBV14 to TRBJ1-1, with TRBD1 matching over 8 bases. In nucleotides, the CDR3 is TGTGCCAGCAGCCAGGACCGTGCCCTGACAGGGGCGGAGAGGGCTTTCTTT. It specifies CASSQDRALTGAERAFF.